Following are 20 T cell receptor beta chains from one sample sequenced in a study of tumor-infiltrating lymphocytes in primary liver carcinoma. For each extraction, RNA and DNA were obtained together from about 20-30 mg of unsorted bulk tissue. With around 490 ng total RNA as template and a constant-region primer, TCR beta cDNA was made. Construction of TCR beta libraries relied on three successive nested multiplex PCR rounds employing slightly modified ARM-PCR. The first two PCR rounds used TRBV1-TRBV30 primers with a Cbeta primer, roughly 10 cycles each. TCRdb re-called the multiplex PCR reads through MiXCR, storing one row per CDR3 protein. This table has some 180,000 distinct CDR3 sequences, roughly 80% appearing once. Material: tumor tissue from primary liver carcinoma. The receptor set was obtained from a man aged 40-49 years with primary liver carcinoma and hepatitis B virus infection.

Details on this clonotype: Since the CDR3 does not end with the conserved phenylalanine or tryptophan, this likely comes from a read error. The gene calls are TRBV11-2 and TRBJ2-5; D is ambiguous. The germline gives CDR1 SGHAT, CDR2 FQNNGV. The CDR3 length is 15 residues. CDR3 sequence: CAGSVTPHDGETQYI. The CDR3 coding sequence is TGTGCCGGCAGCGTAACCCCCCATGACGGGGAGACCCAGTACATC.

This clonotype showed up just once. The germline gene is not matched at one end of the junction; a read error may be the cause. As DNA, the CDR3 is TGCAGCCTTGCTCGCCGGAGCTCCTACTATGAGCAGTTCTTC. Protein: CSLARRSSYYEQFF. The V gene is TRBV29-1, the J gene TRBJ2-1; D unresolved. This CDR3 has 14 amino acids. Germline CDR1 SQVTM, CDR2 ANQGSEA.

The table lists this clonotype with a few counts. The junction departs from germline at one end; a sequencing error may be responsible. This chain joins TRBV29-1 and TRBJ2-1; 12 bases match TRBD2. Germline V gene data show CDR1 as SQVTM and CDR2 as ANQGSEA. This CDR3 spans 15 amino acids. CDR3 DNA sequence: TGCAGTGATGGGCTAGCGGGAGGGTTCTACAATGAGCAGTTCTTT. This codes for CSDGLAGGFYNEQFF.

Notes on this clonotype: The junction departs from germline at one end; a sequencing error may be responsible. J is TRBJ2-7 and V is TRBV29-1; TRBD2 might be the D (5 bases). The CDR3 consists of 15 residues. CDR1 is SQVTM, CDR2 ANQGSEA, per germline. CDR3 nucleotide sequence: TGTAGCGTTGAAGATCCAGGAGAGAGTTCCTACGAGCAGTACTTC. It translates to CSVEDPGESSYEQYF.

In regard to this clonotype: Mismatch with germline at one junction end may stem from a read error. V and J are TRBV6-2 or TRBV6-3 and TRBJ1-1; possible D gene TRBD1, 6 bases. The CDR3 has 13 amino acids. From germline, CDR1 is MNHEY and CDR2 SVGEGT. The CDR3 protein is CASSKGVVAEDLF. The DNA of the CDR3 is TGTGCCAGCAGTAAGGGGGTAGTGGCTGAAGATTTATTT.

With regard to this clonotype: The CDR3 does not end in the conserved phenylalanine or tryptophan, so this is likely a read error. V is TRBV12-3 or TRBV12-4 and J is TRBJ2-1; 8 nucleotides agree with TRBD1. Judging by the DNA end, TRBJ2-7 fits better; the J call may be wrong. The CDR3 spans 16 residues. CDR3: CASSPPGTGPYNEQYI. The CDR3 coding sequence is TGTGCCAGCAGTCCACCCGGGACAGGCCCTTACAATGAGCAGTACATC.

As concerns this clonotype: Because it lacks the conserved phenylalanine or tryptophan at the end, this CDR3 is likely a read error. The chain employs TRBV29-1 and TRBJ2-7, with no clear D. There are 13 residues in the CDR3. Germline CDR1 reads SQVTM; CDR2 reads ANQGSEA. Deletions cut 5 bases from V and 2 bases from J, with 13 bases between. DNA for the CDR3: TGCAGCGTTTCGTGGATAGGAACCTACGAGCAGTACTTG. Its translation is CSVSWIGTYEQYL.

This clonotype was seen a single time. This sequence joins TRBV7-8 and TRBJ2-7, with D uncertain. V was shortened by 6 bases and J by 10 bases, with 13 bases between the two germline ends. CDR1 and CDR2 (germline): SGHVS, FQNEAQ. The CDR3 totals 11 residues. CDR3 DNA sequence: TGTGCCAGCAGTTTATCCTACAATCAGTACTTC. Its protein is CASSLSYNQYF.

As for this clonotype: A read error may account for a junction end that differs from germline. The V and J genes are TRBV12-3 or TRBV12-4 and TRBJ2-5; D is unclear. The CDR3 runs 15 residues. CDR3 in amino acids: CARSFSPELKETQYF. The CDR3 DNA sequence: TGTGCCAGGAGTTTTTCTCCGGAGCTAAAAGAGACCCAGTACTTC.

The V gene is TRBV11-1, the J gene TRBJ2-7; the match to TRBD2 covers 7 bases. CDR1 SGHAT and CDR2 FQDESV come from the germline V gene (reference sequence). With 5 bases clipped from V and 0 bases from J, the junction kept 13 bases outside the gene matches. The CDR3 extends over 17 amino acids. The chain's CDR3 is CASSIGPGGENSYEQYF. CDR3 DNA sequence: TGTGCCAGCAGCATAGGGCCGGGGGGTGAAAACTCCTACGAGCAGTACTTC.

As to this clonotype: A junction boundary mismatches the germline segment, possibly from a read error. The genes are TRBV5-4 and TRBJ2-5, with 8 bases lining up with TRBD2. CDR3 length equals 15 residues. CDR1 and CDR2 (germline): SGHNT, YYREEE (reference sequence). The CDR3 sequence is CASSYSSGRGEPHYF. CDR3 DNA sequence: TGTGCCAGCAGCTACTCGAGCGGGAGAGGAGAGCCCCACTACTTC.

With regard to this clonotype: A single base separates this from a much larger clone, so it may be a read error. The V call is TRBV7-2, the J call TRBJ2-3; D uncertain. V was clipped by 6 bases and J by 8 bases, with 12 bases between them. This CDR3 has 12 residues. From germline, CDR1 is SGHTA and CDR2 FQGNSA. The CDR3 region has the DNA TGTGCCAGCAGGTCCATGCAAGGTACGCAGTATTTT. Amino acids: CASRSMQGTQYF.

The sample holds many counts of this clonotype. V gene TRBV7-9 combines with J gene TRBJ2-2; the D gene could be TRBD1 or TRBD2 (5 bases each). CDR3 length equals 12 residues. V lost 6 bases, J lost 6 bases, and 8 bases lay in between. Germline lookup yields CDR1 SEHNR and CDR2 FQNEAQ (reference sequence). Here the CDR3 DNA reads TGTGCCAGCAGGCTGGGGGCCGGGGAGCTGTTTTTT. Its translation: CASRLGAGELFF.

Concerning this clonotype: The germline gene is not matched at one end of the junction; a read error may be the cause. CDR3 DNA: TGTGCCACCAGCTCTTATGATAGGGGGCCCTACGAGCAGTACTTC. This gives the protein CATSSYDRGPYEQYF. This rearrangement joins TRBV7-8 to TRBJ2-7; TRBD1 aligns across 7 bases. The V gene's germline CDR1 is SGHVS and CDR2 FQNEAQ. This CDR3 has 15 amino acids.

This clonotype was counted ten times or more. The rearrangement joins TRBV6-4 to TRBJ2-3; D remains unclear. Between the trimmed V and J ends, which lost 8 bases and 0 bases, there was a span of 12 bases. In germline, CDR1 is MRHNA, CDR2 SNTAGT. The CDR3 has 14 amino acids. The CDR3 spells CASAAPKSTDTQYF. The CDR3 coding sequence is TGTGCCAGCGCCGCCCCCAAAAGCACAGATACGCAGTATTTT.

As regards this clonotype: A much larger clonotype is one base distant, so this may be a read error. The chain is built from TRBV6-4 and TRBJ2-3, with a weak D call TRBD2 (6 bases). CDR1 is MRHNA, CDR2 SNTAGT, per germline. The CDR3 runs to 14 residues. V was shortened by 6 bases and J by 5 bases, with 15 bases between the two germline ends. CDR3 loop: CASSAAGSRDTQYF. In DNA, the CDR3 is TGTGCCAGCAGCGCGGCGGGGAGTAGAGATACGCAGTATTTT.

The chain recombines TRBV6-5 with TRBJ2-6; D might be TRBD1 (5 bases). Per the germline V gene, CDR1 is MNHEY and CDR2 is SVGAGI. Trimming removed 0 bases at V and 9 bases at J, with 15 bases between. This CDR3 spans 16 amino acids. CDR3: CASSYSWGSGDNVLTF. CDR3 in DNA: TGTGCCAGCAGTTACTCATGGGGCTCTGGTGACAACGTCCTGACTTTC.

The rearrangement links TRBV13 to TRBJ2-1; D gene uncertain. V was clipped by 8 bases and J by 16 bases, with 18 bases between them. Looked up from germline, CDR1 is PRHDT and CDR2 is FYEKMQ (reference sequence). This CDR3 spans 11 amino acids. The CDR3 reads CASSLGYELFF. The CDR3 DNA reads TGTGCCAGCTCATTGGGCTATGAGCTATTCTTC.

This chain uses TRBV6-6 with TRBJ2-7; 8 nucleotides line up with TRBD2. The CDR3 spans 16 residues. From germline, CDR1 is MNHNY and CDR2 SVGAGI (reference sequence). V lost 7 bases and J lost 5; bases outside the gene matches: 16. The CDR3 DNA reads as TGTGCCAGCACCCTACTCTTAGCGGGAAGGAGGAACGAGCAGTACTTC. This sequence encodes CASTLLLAGRRNEQYF.

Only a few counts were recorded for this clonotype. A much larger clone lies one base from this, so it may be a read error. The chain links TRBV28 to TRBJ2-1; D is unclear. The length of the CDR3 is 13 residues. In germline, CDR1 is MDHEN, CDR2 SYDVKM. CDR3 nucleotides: TGTGCCGGCAGCCCTGGACCCTTCAATGAGCAGTTCTTC. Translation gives CAGSPGPFNEQFF. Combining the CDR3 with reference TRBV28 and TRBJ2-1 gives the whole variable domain DVKVTQSSRYLVKRTGEKVFLECVQDMDHENMFWYRQDPGLGLRLIYFSYDVKMKEKGDIPEGYSVSREKKERFSLILESASTNQTSMYLCAGSPGPFNEQFFGPGTRLTVL.